This T cell receptor (beta chain) was identified during a study of T cell changes during pregnancy in multiple sclerosis (dated 2019 in TCRdb). Background on the whole study: The study examined how the T cell repertoire changed over the course of pregnancy in women with multiple sclerosis.

Library creation used the immunoSEQ multiplex PCR assay. TCRdb stores this immuneACCESS table with in-frame sequences only. Part of the clones is absent; in the studies checked, under half of the shortfall reflects unresolved V genes, and no reason is known for the rest. The sample profile shows 20,000 to 30,000 clones; roughly 89% of them were found once. In total, the top ten clones hold approximately 15% of the sample. Regarding this clone: This clone's antigen is unknown. No clone much larger than this one lies a single base away; base qualities are absent.

Sequenced here: CD8+ T cells from peripheral blood mononuclear cells, sampled in the second trimester of pregnancy. The receptor comes from a female donor with multiple sclerosis, enrolled in a pregnancy study.

The DNA is TGTGCCAGCAGAGTTGGAGGGGCATCCAAAAACATTCAGTACTTC. This yields the protein CASRVGGASKNIQYF. The chain joins TRBV2 to TRBJ2-4; the D region possibly corresponds to TRBD2 (6 bases align). The germline V gene provides CDR1 SNHLY and CDR2 FYNNEI. Trimming costs V 6 bases and J 2 bases, and their ends lie 14 bases apart. The CDR3 runs 15 amino acids, cysteine and phenylalanine included. CDR3 DNA is the only sequence kept; it has 45 bases, read in frame from the first base.